This T cell receptor beta chain is drawn from a study of OX40 agonist ivuxolimab in advanced cancers. Study summary: Therapy given before enrollment (anti-PD-1, anti-PD-L1 or anti-CTLA-4) was allowed, and 40% had some. Partial responses were achieved by three patients, of whom one had hepatocellular carcinoma and two had cutaneous melanoma.

CDR1 is SEHNR, CDR2 FQNEAQ, per germline (reference sequence). This CDR3 spans 12 amino acids. The germline V and J ends were trimmed by 8 bases and 7 bases, with 14 bases remaining between them. Sequencing was performed with immunoSEQ multiplex PCR; in TCRdb, only in-frame clones are kept and a portion is missing. The sample carries tens of thousands of clones, approximately 86% recorded once. The timepoints at which blood was sampled were baseline, cycle 4 day 1, and cycle 7 day 1. The source of this sequence is an adult with an advanced solid tumor such as melanoma, head and neck, liver or kidney cancer. The starting material was CD4+ or CD8+ T cells sorted from blood, obtained in a trial of the OX40 agonist ivuxolimab. J is TRBJ1-2 and V is TRBV7-9, with D unclear. The CDR3 protein is CASFLSLSGYTF. DNA of the CDR3: TGTGCCAGCTTTTTAAGTCTCTCTGGCTACACCTTC.